What follows is one TCR beta chain and its context. This sample is part of a study of T cells in Graves' hyperthyroidism and ophthalmopathy. There were TCR beta CDR3 regions amplified from RNA transcripts. HTBI primers were used for first-round RT-PCR of the TCR CDR3. Using its own MiXCR run on the multiplex PCR reads, TCRdb lists one record per CDR3 protein. The sample shows roughly 840,000 distinct CDR3 sequences, roughly 40% of them seen only once. Graves' hyperthyroidism qualified as stable when ophthalmopathy did not progress within 18 months. On the basis of clinical symptoms, serum thyroxine and TRAb, thyroid ultrasound and orbital computed tomography, diagnoses were made. The source of the PBMCs was about 10 ml of fresh peripheral blood. After removal of 4 bases from V and 2 bases from J, the junction contained 6 bases not matched to a gene. The germline gives CDR1 SGHRS, CDR2 YFSETQ. There are 16 residues in the CDR3.

This TCR came from a man between 18 and 29 years old with Graves' hyperthyroidism. The sequenced sample was blood. The J gene is TRBJ2-7, the V gene TRBV5-1; 13 nucleotides line up with TRBD2. CDR3 amino acids: CASSRGLAGPAYEQYF. As DNA, the CDR3 is TGCGCCAGCAGCCGGGGACTAGCGGGACCCGCCTACGAGCAGTACTTC.